Many counts were recorded for the clone carrying this TCR beta chain. TCRdb reprocessed the 5' RACE reads via MiXCR and lists one record per CDR3 protein. The sample records fewer than 40,000 distinct CDR3 sequences, 7.5% to 8% being singletons. This entry is derived from a study of spatial heterogeneity in lung cancer. Study in general: A consistent excess of beta-chain over alpha-chain sequences was detected.

Germline V gives CDR1 ENHRY, CDR2 SYGVKD. The CDR3 length is 15 residues. V gave up 4 bases and J gave up 3 bases, with 13 bases separating them. Specified time point: sample taken at primary tumor resection. Whole RNA was taken from tumor, nontumor lung or frozen PBMC; it was then sequenced unsorted. V is TRBV10-3 and J is TRBJ1-5; weak D call: TRBD1 (5 bases). The origin of this receptor is a male donor with early-stage non-small cell lung cancer. Sequencing used PBMCs, obtained at surgery. The CDR3 loop reads CAISGDRAPNQPQHF. For the CDR3, the DNA is TGTGCCATCAGTGGGGACCGGGCTCCCAATCAGCCCCAGCATTTT.